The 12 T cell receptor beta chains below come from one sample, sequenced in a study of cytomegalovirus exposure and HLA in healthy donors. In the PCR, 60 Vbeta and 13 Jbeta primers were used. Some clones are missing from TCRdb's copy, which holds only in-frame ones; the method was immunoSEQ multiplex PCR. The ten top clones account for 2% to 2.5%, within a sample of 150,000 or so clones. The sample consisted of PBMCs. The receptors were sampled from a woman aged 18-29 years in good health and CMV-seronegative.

CDR3 in amino acids: CASSSPEELYYGYTF. Here the CDR3 DNA reads TGTGCCAGCAGCTCGCCGGAGGAACTCTACTATGGCTACACCTTC. V and J are TRBV5-4 and TRBJ1-2; no clear D gene. Germline V gives CDR1 SGHNT, CDR2 YYREEE (reference sequence). V was cut by 3 bases and J by 3 bases, with 15 bases left in between. This CDR3 is built from 15 residues.

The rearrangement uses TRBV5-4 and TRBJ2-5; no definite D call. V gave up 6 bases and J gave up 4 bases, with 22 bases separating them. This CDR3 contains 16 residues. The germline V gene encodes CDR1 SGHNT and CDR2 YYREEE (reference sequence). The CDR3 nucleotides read TGTGCCAGCACGTCGCCGGGTGTGAGGAGCTTAGAGACCCAGTACTTC. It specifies CASTSPGVRSLETQYF.

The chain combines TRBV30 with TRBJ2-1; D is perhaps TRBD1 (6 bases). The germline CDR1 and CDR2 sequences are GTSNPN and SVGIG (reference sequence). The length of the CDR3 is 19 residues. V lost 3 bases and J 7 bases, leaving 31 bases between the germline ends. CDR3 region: CAWSENFYSGARRKNEQFF. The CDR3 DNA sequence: TGTGCCTGGAGCGAAAATTTTTACTCAGGGGCCCGACGAAAAAATGAGCAGTTCTTC.

CDR3 sequence reads: CASSQVEQDQFF. CDR3 coding DNA: TGCGCCAGCAGCCAAGTGGAGCAAGACCAGTTCTTC. The chain has TRBV4-1 and TRBJ2-1, with D unclear. Trimming took off 1 base at V and 13 bases at J, with 11 bases between the two ends. CDR1 and CDR2 (germline): MGHRA, YSYEKL. There are 12 residues in the CDR3.

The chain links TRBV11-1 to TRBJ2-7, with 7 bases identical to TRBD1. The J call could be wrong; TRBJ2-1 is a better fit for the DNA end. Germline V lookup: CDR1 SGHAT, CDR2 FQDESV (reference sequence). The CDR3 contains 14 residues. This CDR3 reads CASSSKTGNGEQFF. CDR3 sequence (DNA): TGTGCCAGCAGCTCTAAGACAGGGAACGGTGAGCAGTTCTTC.

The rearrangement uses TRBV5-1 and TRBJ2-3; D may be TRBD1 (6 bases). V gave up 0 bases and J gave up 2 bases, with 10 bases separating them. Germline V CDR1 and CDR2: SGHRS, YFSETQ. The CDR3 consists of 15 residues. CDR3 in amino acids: CASSLAGDPTDTQYF. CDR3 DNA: TGCGCCAGCAGCTTGGCAGGGGACCCCACAGATACGCAGTATTTT.

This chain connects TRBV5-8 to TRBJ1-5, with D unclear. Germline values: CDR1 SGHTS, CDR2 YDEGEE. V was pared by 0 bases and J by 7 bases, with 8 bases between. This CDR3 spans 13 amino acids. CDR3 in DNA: TGTGCCAGCAGCTTGGTAGAGGCCCAGCCCCAGCATTTT. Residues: CASSLVEAQPQHF.

The CDR3 coding sequence is TGTGCCAGCAGCTTTTACAGGGGAGACTACACCTTC. It codes for CASSFYRGDYTF. The chain has TRBV11-3 and TRBJ1-2, with 7 nucleotides matching TRBD1. Germline V gene lookup returns CDR1 SGHNT and CDR2 YENEEA. The V segment lost 3 bases and the J segment 10 bases; nucleotides outside the gene matches: 5. The CDR3 is 12 residues long.

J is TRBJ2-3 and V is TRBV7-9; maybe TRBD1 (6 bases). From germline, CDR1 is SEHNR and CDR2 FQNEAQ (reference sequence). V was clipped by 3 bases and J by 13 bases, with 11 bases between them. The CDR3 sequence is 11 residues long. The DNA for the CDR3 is TGTGCCAGCAGCTTCAACAGGGTAGAGTATTTT. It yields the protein CASSFNRVEYF.

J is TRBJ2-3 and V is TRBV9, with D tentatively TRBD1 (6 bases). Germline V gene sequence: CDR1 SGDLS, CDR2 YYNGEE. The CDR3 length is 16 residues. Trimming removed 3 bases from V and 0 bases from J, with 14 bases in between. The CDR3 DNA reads TGTGCCAGCAGCGCTACAGGGAGCCCTAGCACAGATACGCAGTATTTT. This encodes CASSATGSPSTDTQYF. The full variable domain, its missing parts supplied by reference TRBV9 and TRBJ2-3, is DSGVTQTPKHLITATGQRVTLRCSPRSGDLSVYWYQQSLDQGLQFLIQYYNGEERAKGNILERFSAQQFPDLHSELNLSSLELGDSALYFCASSATGSPSTDTQYFGPGTRLTVL.

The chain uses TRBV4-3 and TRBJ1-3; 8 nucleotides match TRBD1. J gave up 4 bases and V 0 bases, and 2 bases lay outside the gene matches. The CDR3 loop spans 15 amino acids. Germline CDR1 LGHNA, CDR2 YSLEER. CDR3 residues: CASSQDRGLGNTIYF. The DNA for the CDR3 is TGCGCCAGCAGCCAAGACAGGGGGCTCGGAAACACCATATATTTT.

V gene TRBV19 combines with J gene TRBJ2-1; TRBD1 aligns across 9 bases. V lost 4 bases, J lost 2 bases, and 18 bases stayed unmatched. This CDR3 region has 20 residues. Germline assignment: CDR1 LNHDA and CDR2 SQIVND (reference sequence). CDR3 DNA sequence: TGTGCCAGTAGTACCCACCCCGGGACAGGGAGTAAAGTCACCTACAATGAGCAGTTCTTC. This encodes CASSTHPGTGSKVTYNEQFF.